This T cell receptor (beta chain) stems from a study of monozygotic twins with inflammatory bowel disease (dated by TCRdb to about 2019). General notes on the study: The full study comprised around 28 monozygotic twin pairs: nine German pairs (four IBD-concordant, five IBD-discordant) and 19 IBD-discordant Danish pairs. Within discordant pairs, disease-associated traits were sought mainly by comparing IBD patients with their genetically identical healthy co-twins. Each individual had, on average, about 151 000 unique TCRalpha sequences and 181 000 unique TCRbeta sequences available for analysis. Findings and caveats that apply to the study as a whole: Fewer clonotypes were shared with other individuals by IBD patients than by healthy twins, most markedly in patients showing signs of disease activity. A decrease in TCRbeta repertoire diversity, as measured by inverse Simpson index, was observed in IBD patients compared with their healthy co-twins. The results gave no support for a single strong signal or clonotype linked to IBD. Because patients were on differing immunosuppressive treatments, the repertoires may have picked up extra background noise and inter-individual variability. Concordant and discordant twins showed no difference in repertoire similarity, possibly because of limited statistical power. The analysis was unable to tell apart different T cell subtypes.

CDR1 and CDR2 are drawn from the germline V gene: SGHTA, FQGNSA. Including cysteine and phenylalanine, the CDR3 has 12 amino acids. No DNA is recorded. About this clonotype itself: No cognate antigen has been identified for it.

From each donor, a roughly 2.5 ml peripheral blood sample was collected into PAXgene tubes and stored at -80 degrees C. Without any T cell sorting, total RNA was extracted from whole blood using the PAXgene blood miRNA kit on an automated QIAcube. Peripheral blood from monozygotic twin pairs concordant or discordant for inflammatory bowel disease was subjected to deep TCRalpha and TCRbeta repertoire profiling with unique molecular barcoding. For every twin pair, smoking habits were documented, and each individual was categorised as a current, former or never smoker. The method behind the library was 5' RACE. The input for every TCR library was around 3,800 ng of total RNA. cDNA was synthesized with SMARTScribe reverse transcriptase in eight separate reactions per sample. During cDNA synthesis, template switching was used to introduce unique molecular identifiers that contained a 6-nucleotide sample barcode. TCRalpha and TCRbeta cDNA was amplified by two nested PCRs of approximately 17 and 9 cycles, with bead purification after each PCR. Before amplification, cDNA was treated with uracil DNA-glycosylase and purified using the QIAquick PCR purification kit. The second PCR added Illumina TruSeq-compatible adapters along with sample-specific barcodes. Library quality and concentration were checked on TapeStation and Qubit, and libraries were pooled at around 4.7 ng each. Pooled libraries were sequenced on an Illumina HiSeq2500 single-index Rapid Run with 2 x 100 bp reads and custom sequencing primers. Per the authors' processing: UMI-based consensus assembly with MiGEC version 1.2.6 was used to correct PCR and sequencing errors. V(D)J alignment, clonotype assembly and CDR3 extraction were performed with MiXCR version 2.1.1. Normalisation of gene usage, clonotype sharing and MAIT/NKT TCR abundance was achieved by analysing the top 1000, 10 000 and 20 000 clonotypes per sample. After downsampling to 27 000 UMIs, diversity was calculated as the inverse Simpson index using the vegan R package. Statistical testing used paired Mann-Whitney U tests on the discordant twin pairs and applied Benjamini-Hochberg correction for multiple testing. TCRdb reprocessed the reads, reporting each CDR3 protein sequence once and no DNA. The authors' filters were not applied to this entry. The sample table on file contains fewer than 150,000 distinct CDR3 sequences. The ten largest make up 2% to 3% of the sample.

The TCR sequence derives from a human donor with ulcerative colitis or Crohn's disease, or a healthy co-twin of an affected twin (not recorded which). The sequence joins TRBV7-2 to TRBJ2-7; without DNA, the TCRdb call of TRBD1 cannot be checked. Sequenced sample: blood. The CDR3 sequence is CASSTGGYEQYF. Here the CDR3 is joined to the reference TRBV7-2 and TRBJ2-7 genes, and the full variable domain is: GAGVSQSPSNKVTEKGKDVELRCDPISGHTALYWYRQSLGQGLEFLIYFQGNSAPDKSGLPSDRFSAERTGGSVSTLTIQRTQQEDSAVYLCASSTGGYEQYFGPGTRLTVT.